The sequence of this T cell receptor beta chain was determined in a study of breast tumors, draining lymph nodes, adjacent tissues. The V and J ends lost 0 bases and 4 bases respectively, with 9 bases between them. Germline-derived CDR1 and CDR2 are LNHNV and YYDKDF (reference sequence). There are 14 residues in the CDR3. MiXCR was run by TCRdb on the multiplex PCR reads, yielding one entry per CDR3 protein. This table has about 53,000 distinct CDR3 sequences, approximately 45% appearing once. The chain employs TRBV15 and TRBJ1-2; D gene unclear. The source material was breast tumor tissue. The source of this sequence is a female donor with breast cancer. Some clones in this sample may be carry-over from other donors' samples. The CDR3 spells CATSREAGFYGYTF. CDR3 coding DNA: TGTGCCACCAGCAGAGAAGCGGGTTTCTATGGCTACACCTTC. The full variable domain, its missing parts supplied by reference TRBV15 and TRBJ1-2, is DAMVIQNPRYQVTQFGKPVTLSCSQTLNHNVMYWYQQKSSQAPKLLFHYYDKDFNNEADTPDNFQSRRPNTSFCFLDIRSPGLGDTAMYLCATSREAGFYGYTFGSGTRLTVV.